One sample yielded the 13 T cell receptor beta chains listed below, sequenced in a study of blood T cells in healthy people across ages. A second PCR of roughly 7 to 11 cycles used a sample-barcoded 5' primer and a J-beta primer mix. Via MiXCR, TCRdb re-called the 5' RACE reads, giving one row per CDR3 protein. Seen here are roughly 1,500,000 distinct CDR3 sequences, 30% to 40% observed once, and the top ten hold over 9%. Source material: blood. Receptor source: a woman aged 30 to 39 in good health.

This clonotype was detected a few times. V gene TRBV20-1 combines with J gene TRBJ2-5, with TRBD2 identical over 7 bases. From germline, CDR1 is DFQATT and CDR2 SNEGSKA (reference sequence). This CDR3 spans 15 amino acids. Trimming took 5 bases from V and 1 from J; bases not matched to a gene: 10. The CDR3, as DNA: TGCAGTGCTGGTGGGCGCGGGAGCCTCCAAGAGACCCAGTACTTC. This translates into CSAGGRGSLQETQYF.

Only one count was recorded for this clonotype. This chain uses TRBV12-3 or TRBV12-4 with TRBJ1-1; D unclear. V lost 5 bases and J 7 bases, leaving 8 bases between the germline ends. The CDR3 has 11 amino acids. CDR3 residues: CASSMVGEAFF. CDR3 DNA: TGTGCCAGCAGTATGGTGGGTGAAGCTTTCTTT.

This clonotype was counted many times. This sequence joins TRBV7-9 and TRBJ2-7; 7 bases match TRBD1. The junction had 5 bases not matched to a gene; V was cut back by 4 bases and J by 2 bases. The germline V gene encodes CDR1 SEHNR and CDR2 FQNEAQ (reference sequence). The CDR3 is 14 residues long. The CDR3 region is CASSSRDSTYEQYF. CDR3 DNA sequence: TGTGCCAGCAGCTCTCGGGACAGCACCTACGAGCAGTACTTC.

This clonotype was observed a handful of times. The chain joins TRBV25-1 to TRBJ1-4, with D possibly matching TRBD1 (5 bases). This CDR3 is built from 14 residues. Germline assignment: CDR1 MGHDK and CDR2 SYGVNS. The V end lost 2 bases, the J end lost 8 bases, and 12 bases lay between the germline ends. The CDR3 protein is CASSERRAPEKLFF. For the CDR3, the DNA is TGTGCCAGCAGTGAACGCAGGGCCCCCGAAAAACTGTTTTTT. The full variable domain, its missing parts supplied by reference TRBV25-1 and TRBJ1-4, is EADIYQTPRYLVIGTGKKITLECSQTMGHDKMYWYQQDPGMELHLIHYSYGVNSTEKGDLSSESTVSRIRTEHFPLTLESARPSHTSQYLCASSERRAPEKLFFGSGTQLSVL.

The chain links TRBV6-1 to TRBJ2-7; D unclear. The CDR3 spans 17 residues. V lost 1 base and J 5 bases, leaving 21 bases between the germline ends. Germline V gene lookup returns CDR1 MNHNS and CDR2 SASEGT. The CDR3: CASSEGGMVGTSHEQYF. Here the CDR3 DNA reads TGTGCCAGCAGTGAAGGGGGTATGGTTGGCACATCACACGAGCAGTACTTC.

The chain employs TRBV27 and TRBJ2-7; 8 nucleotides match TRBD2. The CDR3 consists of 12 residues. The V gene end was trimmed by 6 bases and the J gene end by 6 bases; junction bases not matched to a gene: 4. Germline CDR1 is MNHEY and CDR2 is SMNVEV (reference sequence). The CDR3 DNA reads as TGTGCCAGCAGAACGGGAGGGAGCGAGCAGTACTTC. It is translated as CASRTGGSEQYF.

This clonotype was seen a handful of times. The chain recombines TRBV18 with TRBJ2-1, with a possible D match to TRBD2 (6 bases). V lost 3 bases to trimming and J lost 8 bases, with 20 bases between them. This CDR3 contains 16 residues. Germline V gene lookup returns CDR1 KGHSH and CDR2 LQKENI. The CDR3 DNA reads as TGTGCCAGCTCACCTTCCGGGACTGCCCTAGGGGATGAGCAGTTCTTC. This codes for CASSPSGTALGDEQFF.

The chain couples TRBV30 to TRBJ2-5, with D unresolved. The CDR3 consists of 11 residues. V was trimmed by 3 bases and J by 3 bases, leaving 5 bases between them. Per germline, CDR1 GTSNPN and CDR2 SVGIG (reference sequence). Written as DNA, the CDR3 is TGTGCCTGGAGAGCGAAAGAGACCCAGTACTTC. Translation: CAWRAKETQYF.

The CDR3 reads CASSSHRDRGSYEQYF. DNA for the CDR3: TGTGCCAGCAGCAGCCATCGGGACAGGGGTTCCTACGAGCAGTACTTC. V usage is TRBV7-9 and J usage is TRBJ2-7, with 10 bases lining up with TRBD1. In germline, CDR1 is SEHNR, CDR2 FQNEAQ (reference sequence). This CDR3 has 16 amino acids. Trimming at V came to 5 bases and at J to 1 base, leaving 8 bases not matched to a gene.

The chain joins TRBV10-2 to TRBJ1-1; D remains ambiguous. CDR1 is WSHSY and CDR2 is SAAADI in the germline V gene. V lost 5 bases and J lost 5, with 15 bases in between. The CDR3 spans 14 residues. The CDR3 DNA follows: TGCGCCAGCAGTATCGACGGGGTGGCGACTGAAGCTTTCTTT. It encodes CASSIDGVATEAFF.

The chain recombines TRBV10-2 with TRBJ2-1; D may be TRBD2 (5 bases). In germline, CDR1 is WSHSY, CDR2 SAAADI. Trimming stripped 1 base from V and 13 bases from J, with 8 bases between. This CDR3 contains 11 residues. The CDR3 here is CASSEYTSQFF. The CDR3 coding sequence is TGCGCCAGCAGTGAGTATACTAGTCAGTTCTTC.

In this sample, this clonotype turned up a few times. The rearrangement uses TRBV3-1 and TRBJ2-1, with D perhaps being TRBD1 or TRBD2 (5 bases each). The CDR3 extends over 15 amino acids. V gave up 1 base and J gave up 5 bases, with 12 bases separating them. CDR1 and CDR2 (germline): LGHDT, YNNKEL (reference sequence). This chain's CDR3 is CASSQVTRGDNEQFF. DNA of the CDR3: TGTGCCAGCAGCCAAGTCACTAGGGGCGACAATGAGCAGTTCTTC.

CDR3 bases: TGCGCCAGCACGAAGTACGGGACAGGGTACGGGGAGCTGTTTTTT. Protein sequence: CASTKYGTGYGELFF. This chain uses TRBV5-1 with TRBJ2-2; 9 bases align to TRBD1. CDR1 is SGHRS and CDR2 is YFSETQ in the germline V gene. This CDR3 contains 15 residues. J lost 7 bases, V lost 6 bases, and 10 bases had no gene match.